This T cell receptor beta chain was retrieved from a study of cytomegalovirus exposure and HLA in healthy donors. Note on this clone: Its antigen is unidentified.

The donors were members of the validation cohort, which comprised 120 subjects and was separate from the first cohort of several hundred subjects. Overall study findings and caveats: Rarity characterized most TCR sequences, yet some public TCRs appeared in many donors. Reports showed the classifier diagnosing cytomegalovirus status with high specificity and sensitivity. Among TCR beta chains, those listed as cytomegalovirus-associated numbered over 150.

The assay was immunoSEQ multiplex PCR, and TCRdb's table has in-frame clones only and misses some. The sample shows around 170,000 clones, 85% to 90% of them seen only once. CDR3 size: 11 residues. Germline V CDR1 and CDR2: SGHNT, YYREEE (reference sequence). The ends were cut back, 3 bases at V and 6 bases at J, with 5 bases in the middle. The chain couples TRBV5-4 to TRBJ2-3; unclear D gene. The sequence came from a man aged 18-30 years in good health and CMV-seronegative. The sample consisted of PBMCs. The CDR3 DNA sequence: TGTGCCAGCAGCTACTACGATACGCAGTATTTT. It translates to CASSYYDTQYF.